The 23 T cell receptor beta chains reported below all come from one sample, sequenced in a study of T-cell memory formation after mild COVID-19. MiXCR was run by TCRdb on the 5' RACE reads, yielding one entry per CDR3 protein. The repertoire has some 290,000 distinct CDR3 sequences, around 15% of them found once; the top ten carry more than 20%. The sample comprised PBMCs or a T cell subset sorted from them (not recorded which). Receptor source: a man between 18 and 35 years old who had mild COVID-19 (a few samples of this study predate the infection). Cell type and time point are not known.

This sequence joins TRBV7-2 and TRBJ2-7, with a possible D match to TRBD1 (5 bases). Germline-derived CDR1 and CDR2 are SGHTA and FQGNSA. The CDR3 consists of 15 residues. The V end lost 3 bases, the J end lost 1 base, and 13 bases lay between the germline ends. The DNA of the CDR3 is TGTGCCAGCAGCTTCCACCGACAGTCATCCTACGAGCAGTACTTC. Protein product: CASSFHRQSSYEQYF.

This rearrangement joins TRBV20-1 to TRBJ2-5; D uncertain. Per the germline V gene, CDR1 is DFQATT and CDR2 is SNEGSKA (reference sequence). Trimming shortened V by 4 bases and J by 2 bases, and 8 bases separated the two germline ends. This CDR3 region has 12 residues. The CDR3 reads CSAIDQQETQYF. The CDR3 DNA reads as TGCAGTGCTATTGACCAGCAAGAGACCCAGTACTTC.

This clonotype was counted between two and nine times. The rearrangement uses TRBV4-3 and TRBJ2-5; D remains unclear. The CDR3 runs to 17 residues. CDR1 is LGHNA and CDR2 is YSLEER in the germline V gene. Trimming left V 0 bases short and J 3 bases short, with 17 bases between. This chain's CDR3 is CASSQDGISPRKETQYF. In DNA, the CDR3 is TGCGCCAGCAGCCAAGATGGGATCTCGCCCAGGAAAGAGACCCAGTACTTC.

This clonotype was seen a few times. The chain joins TRBV12-3 or TRBV12-4 to TRBJ2-7; D possibly matches TRBD1 or TRBD2 (5 bases each). V was pared by 2 bases and J by 5 bases, with 10 bases between. This CDR3 spans 13 amino acids. The CDR3 sequence is CASSLSGSHEQYV. CDR3 DNA sequence: TGTGCCAGCAGTTTATCAGGGAGCCACGAGCAGTACGTC.

The chain employs TRBV5-1 and TRBJ1-2; 7 bases match TRBD1. The germline V gene has CDR1 SGHRS and CDR2 YFSETQ. The CDR3 is made up of 14 amino acids. Trimming took 7 bases from V and 2 from J; bases not matched to a gene: 8. The CDR3, as DNA: TGCGCCAGCTCCAGGGGGAACAACAACTATGGCTACACCTTC. Amino acid sequence: CASSRGNNNYGYTF.

The genes are TRBV3-1 and TRBJ1-5, with 8 bases identical to TRBD1. Trimming took 4 bases from V and 7 from J; bases not matched to a gene: 6. CDR1 and CDR2 from the germline V gene are LGHDT and YNNKEL (reference sequence). CDR3 size: 14 residues. CDR3 loop: CASSLGQGQQPQHF. For the CDR3, the DNA is TGTGCCAGCAGCCTTGGACAGGGTCAACAGCCCCAGCATTTT.

The chain has TRBV9 and TRBJ1-2; D is perhaps TRBD1 (6 bases). Trimming pared 4 bases from V and 4 bases from J, leaving 14 bases between. This CDR3 region has 14 residues. CDR1 and CDR2 from the germline V gene are SGDLS and YYNGEE. In DNA form, the CDR3 reads TGTGCCAGCAGCAAGGCAGGGGTCTTCTATGGCTACACCTTC. As protein: CASSKAGVFYGYTF. The complete variable domain, with remaining parts taken from reference TRBV9 and TRBJ1-2, reads DSGVTQTPKHLITATGQRVTLRCSPRSGDLSVYWYQQSLDQGLQFLIQYYNGEERAKGNILERFSAQQFPDLHSELNLSSLELGDSALYFCASSKAGVFYGYTFGSGTRLTVV.

V usage is TRBV12-3 or TRBV12-4 and J usage is TRBJ2-1; the D call may be TRBD1 or TRBD2 (5 bases each). The CDR3 extends over 15 amino acids. Trimming took 3 bases from V and 11 from J, leaving 20 bases between them. In DNA, the CDR3 is TGTGCCAGCAGTTTCGAGGGACCCCCGGGAACTAAGCAGTTCTTC. Protein product: CASSFEGPPGTKQFF.

The sample holds a few counts of this clonotype. The chain employs TRBV12-3 or TRBV12-4 and TRBJ2-3; 9 nucleotides agree with TRBD1. This CDR3 has 14 amino acids. J lost 3 bases, V lost 8 bases, and 6 bases had no gene match. The CDR3 DNA sequence: TGTGCCAGCTTAGGGACAGGGAATACAGATACGCAGTATTTT. The encoded protein is CASLGTGNTDTQYF.

J is TRBJ2-7 and V is TRBV18; D is possibly TRBD2 (6 bases). Trimming took 1 base from V and 5 from J, leaving 9 bases between them. The CDR3 loop spans 13 amino acids. Germline-derived CDR1 and CDR2 are KGHSH and LQKENI. The CDR3 protein is CASSPQGGNEQYV. The CDR3 DNA sequence: TGTGCCAGCTCACCACAGGGAGGCAACGAGCAGTACGTC.

The rearrangement links TRBV5-1 to TRBJ2-1, with D perhaps matching TRBD1 or TRBD2 (5 bases each). CDR1 is SGHRS and CDR2 is YFSETQ in the germline V gene. The length of the CDR3 is 14 residues. Trimming removed 4 bases at V and 5 bases at J, with 13 bases between. The CDR3 loop is CASSPLGRHNEQFF. CDR3 bases: TGCGCCAGCAGCCCCCTGGGACGGCACAATGAGCAGTTCTTC.

This clonotype was recorded a few times. The rearrangement links TRBV4-1 to TRBJ2-7, with D unclear. The CDR3 runs 14 residues. V was clipped by 1 base and J by 2 bases, with 9 bases between them. Germline V gene lookup returns CDR1 MGHRA and CDR2 YSYEKL. CDR3 DNA: TGCGCCAGCAGCCAAGGACCAGGAACCTACGAGCAGTACGTC. Its translation: CASSQGPGTYEQYV.

This sequence joins TRBV20-1 and TRBJ1-2; weak D call: TRBD1 (6 bases). Trimming cost V 3 bases and J 4 bases, with 18 bases left between them. Germline V lookup: CDR1 DFQATT, CDR2 SNEGSKA (reference sequence). CDR3 length: 15 residues. In DNA form, the CDR3 reads TGCAGTGCTAGTTCCGACAGGAACAATCTCTATGGCTACACCTTC. This sequence encodes CSASSDRNNLYGYTF.

This clonotype was observed a few times. The chain uses TRBV27 and TRBJ2-3; D uncertain. The V end was cut by 2 bases, the J end by 2 bases, with 8 bases between. Germline V lookup: CDR1 MNHEY, CDR2 SMNVEV (reference sequence). The CDR3 length is 14 residues. CDR3 residues: CASSLGYNTDTQYF. The DNA for the CDR3 is TGTGCCAGCAGTTTAGGGTACAACACAGATACGCAGTATTTT.

In this sample, this clonotype turned up many times. CDR3: CASSAGVRETQYF. The CDR3 DNA follows: TGTGCCAGCAGCGCGGGAGTCAGGGAGACCCAGTACTTC. V is TRBV5-5 and J is TRBJ2-5; 7 nucleotides align to TRBD2. Unmatched junction bases numbered 5, after V lost 4 bases and J lost 5 bases. This CDR3 is 13 amino acids long. Germline V lookup: CDR1 SGHKS, CDR2 YYEKEE (reference sequence). The full variable domain, rest sourced from reference TRBV5-5 and TRBJ2-5, is DAGVTQSPTHLIKTRGQQVTLRCSPISGHKSVSWYQQVLGQGPQFIFQYYEKEERGRGNFPDRFSARQFPNYSSELNVNALLLGDSALYLCASSAGVRETQYFGPGTRLLVL.

This clonotype was counted only a few times. Here the CDR3 reads CASPGQPSRGANVLTF. In DNA, the CDR3 is TGCGCCAGCCCGGGACAGCCTTCACGGGGGGCCAACGTCCTGACTTTC. V usage is TRBV23-1 and J usage is TRBJ2-6; 7 nucleotides match TRBD1. TRBV23-1 qualifies as an ORF whose function is uncertain. The CDR3 consists of 16 residues. The trim removed 8 bases at V and 4 bases at J, leaving 11 bases unmatched.

This clonotype showed up many times. CDR3 sequence: CASSQETSGQETQYF. The DNA for the CDR3 is TGCGCCAGCAGCCAAGAGACTAGCGGCCAAGAGACCCAGTACTTC. J is TRBJ2-5 and V is TRBV4-1; 9 bases match TRBD2. V shed 0 bases and J 1 base; nucleotides not matched to a gene: 0. The CDR3 is made up of 15 amino acids. CDR1 is MGHRA and CDR2 is YSYEKL in the germline V gene.

This clonotype showed up just a few times. The V and J genes are TRBV20-1 and TRBJ2-3; the D is unclear. This CDR3 contains 16 residues. V was clipped by 1 base and J by 0 bases, with 14 bases between them. Germline V gene data show CDR1 as DFQATT and CDR2 as SNEGSKA (reference sequence). The CDR3 is CSARGQDFSSTDTQYF. The CDR3 DNA reads TGCAGTGCTAGAGGCCAAGATTTTTCTAGCACAGATACGCAGTATTTT.

This clonotype was detected ten times or more. The V gene is TRBV21-1, the J gene TRBJ2-7; TRBD1 reflects the table's D call only, with no check against the DNA. TRBV21-1 is recorded as a pseudogene. The CDR3 is made up of 12 amino acids. CDR3 amino acids: CASSKGDREQYV. The CDR3 DNA reads TGTGCCAGCAGCAAAGGGGACAGGGAGCAGTACGTC.

This clonotype was recorded a few times. CDR3 in DNA: TGTGCCAGCAGACGCGGACAGGGTGCTGAAGCTTTCTTT. It is translated as CASRRGQGAEAFF. V usage is TRBV11-2 and J usage is TRBJ1-1; 8 bases line up with TRBD1. The germline V gene has CDR1 SGHAT and CDR2 FQNNGV. The CDR3 is 13 residues long. Trimming removed 6 bases from V and 6 bases from J; junction bases left unmatched: 6.

This chain joins TRBV12-3 or TRBV12-4 and TRBJ2-7, with a possible D match to TRBD1 (5 bases). V lost 6 bases and J 5 bases, leaving 17 bases between the germline ends. The CDR3 is 14 residues long. Here the CDR3 DNA reads TGTGCCAGCAGACCCGATACAGGCTTGGACGAGCAGTACTTC. Its translation is CASRPDTGLDEQYF.

This clonotype has more than one count but fewer than ten. The chain couples TRBV6-5 to TRBJ2-2, with TRBD1 as a possible D gene (5 bases). V gave up 6 bases and J gave up 6 bases, with 11 bases separating them. This CDR3 comprises 13 residues. Germline V lookup: CDR1 MNHEY, CDR2 SVGAGI. CDR3 in amino acids: CASRKGLAGELFF. Written as DNA, the CDR3 is TGTGCCAGCAGGAAGGGGTTGGCCGGGGAGCTGTTTTTT.

A note on this clonotype: At one boundary the junction diverges from the germline segment, which might be a read error. The V gene is TRBV12-3 or TRBV12-4, the J gene TRBJ2-1, with unresolved D. The CDR3 totals 14 residues. The CDR3 here is CASTWPRSSNEQFF. The CDR3 coding sequence is TGTGCCAGCACCTGGCCCCGATCCTCCAATGAGCAGTTCTTC.